This T cell receptor (beta chain) was recovered during a study of T-cell reconstitution after alpha-beta-depleted transplantation in children. The TCRbeta library incorporated unique molecular identifiers. Each CDR3 protein is one row after TCRdb ran MiXCR on the PCR reads. This table holds about 610,000 distinct CDR3 sequences, under 12% found once. The V segment lost 0 bases and the J segment 2 bases; nucleotides outside the gene matches: 0. The germline gives CDR1 ENHRY, CDR2 SYGVKD. The CDR3 runs 15 residues. This clonotype showed up many times. This sequence joins TRBV10-3 and TRBJ2-5, with 10 nucleotides matching TRBD1. The clonotype was recovered from a human donor who donated a stem cell graft to a child with acute myeloid leukemia. Sample: PBMCs from the stem cell graft donor, taken from the stem cell graft. The CDR3 protein is CAISESDRGQETQYF. The CDR3 region has the DNA TGTGCCATCAGTGAGTCGGACAGGGGGCAAGAGACCCAGTACTTC.